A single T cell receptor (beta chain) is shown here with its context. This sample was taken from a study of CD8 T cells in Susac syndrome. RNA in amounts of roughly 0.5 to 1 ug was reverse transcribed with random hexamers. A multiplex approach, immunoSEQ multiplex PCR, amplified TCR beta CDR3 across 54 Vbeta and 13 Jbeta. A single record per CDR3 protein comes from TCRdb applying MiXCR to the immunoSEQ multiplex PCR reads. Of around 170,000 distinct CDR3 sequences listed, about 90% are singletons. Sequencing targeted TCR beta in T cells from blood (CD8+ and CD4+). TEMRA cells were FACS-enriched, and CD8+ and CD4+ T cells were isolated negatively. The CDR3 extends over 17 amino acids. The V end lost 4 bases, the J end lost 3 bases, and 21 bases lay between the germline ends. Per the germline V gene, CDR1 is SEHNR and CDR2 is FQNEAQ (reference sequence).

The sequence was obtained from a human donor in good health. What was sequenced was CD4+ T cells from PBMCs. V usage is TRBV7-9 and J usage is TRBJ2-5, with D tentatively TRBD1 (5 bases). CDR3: CASSSLGPAVLEETQYF. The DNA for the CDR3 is TGTGCCAGCAGCTCCTTGGGGCCGGCCGTTTTGGAAGAGACCCAGTACTTC.